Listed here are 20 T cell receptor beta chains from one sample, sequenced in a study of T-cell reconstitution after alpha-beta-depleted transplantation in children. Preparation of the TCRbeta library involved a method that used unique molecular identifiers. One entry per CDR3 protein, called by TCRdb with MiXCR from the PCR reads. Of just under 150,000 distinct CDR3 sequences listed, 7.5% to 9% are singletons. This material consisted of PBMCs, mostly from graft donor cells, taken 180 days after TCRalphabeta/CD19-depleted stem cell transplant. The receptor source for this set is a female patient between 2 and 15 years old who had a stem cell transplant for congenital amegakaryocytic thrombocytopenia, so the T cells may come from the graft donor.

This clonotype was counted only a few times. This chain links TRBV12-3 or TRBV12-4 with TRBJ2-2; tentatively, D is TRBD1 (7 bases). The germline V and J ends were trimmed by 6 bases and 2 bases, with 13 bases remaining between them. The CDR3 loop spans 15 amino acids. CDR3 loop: CASRRTGLNTGELFF. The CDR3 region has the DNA TGTGCCAGCAGGAGGACAGGACTAAACACCGGGGAGCTGTTTTTT.

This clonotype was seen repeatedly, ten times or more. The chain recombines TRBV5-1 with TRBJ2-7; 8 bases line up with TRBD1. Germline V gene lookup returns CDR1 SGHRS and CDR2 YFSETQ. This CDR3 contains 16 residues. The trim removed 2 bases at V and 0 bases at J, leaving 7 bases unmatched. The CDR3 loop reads CASSFFPGQDSYEQYF. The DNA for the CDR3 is TGCGCCAGCAGCTTCTTCCCGGGACAGGACTCCTACGAGCAGTACTTC.

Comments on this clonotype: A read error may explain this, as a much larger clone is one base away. The CDR3 loop is CGARGTYEQYF. The DNA of the CDR3 is TGCGGTGCTAGAGGGACCTACGAGCAGTACTTC. The V gene is TRBV20-1, the J gene TRBJ2-7; D may be TRBD2 (5 bases). This CDR3 spans 11 amino acids. Germline CDR1 reads DFQATT; CDR2 reads SNEGSKA (reference sequence).

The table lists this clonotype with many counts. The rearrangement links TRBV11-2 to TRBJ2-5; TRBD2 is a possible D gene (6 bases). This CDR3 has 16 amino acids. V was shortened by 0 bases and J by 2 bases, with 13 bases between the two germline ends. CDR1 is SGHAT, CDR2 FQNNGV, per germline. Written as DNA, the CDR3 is TGTGCCAGCAGCTTAGATCGGGGGTCGGGGCAAGAGACCCAGTACTTC. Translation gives CASSLDRGSGQETQYF.

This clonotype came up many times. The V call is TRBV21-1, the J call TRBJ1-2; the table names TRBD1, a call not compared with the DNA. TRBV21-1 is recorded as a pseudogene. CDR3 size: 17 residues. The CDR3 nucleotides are TGTGCCAGCAGCAAAGTAGTCCTACAGGGGACTAACTATGGCTACACCTTC. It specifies CASSKVVLQGTNYGYTF.

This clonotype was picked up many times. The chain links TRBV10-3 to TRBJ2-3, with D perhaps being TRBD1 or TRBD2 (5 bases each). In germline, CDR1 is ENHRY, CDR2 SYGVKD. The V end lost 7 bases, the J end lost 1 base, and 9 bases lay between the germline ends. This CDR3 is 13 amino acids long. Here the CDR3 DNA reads TGTGCCATCATGGGGGATGGCACAGATACGCAGTATTTT. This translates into CAIMGDGTDTQYF.

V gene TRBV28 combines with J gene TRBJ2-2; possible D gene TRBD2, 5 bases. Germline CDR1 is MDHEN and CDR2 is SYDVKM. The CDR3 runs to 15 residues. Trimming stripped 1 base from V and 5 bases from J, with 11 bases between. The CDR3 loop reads CASSLFPAETGELFF. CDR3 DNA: TGTGCCAGCAGTTTATTTCCAGCGGAGACCGGGGAGCTGTTTTTT.

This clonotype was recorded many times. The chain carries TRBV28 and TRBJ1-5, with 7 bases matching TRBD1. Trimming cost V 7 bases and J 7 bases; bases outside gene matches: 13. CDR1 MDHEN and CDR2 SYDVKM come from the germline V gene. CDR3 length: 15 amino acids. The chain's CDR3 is CASKNGDRARQPQHF. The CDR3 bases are TGTGCCAGCAAAAATGGTGACAGGGCTAGGCAGCCCCAGCATTTT.

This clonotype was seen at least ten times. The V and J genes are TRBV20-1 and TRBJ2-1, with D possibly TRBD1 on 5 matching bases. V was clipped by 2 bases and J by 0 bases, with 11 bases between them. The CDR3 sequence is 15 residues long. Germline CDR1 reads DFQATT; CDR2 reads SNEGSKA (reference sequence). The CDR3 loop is CSARMGQSSYNEQFF. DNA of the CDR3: TGCAGTGCTAGAATGGGGCAGAGCTCCTACAATGAGCAGTTCTTC.

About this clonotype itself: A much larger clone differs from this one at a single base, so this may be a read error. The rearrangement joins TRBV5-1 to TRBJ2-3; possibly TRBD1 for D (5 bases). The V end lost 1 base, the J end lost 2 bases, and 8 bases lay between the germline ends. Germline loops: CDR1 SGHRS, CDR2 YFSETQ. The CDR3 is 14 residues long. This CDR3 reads CASSLYRHTDTQYF. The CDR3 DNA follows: TGCGCCAGCAGCTTGTACAGGCACACAGATACGCAGTATTTT.

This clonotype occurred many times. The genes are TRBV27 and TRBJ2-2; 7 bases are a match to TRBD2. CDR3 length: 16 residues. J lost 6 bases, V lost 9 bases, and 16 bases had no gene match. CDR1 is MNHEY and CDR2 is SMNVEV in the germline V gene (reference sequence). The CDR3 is CARGGVAGATPGELFF. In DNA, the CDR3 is TGTGCCAGGGGGGGGGTGGCTGGAGCTACACCCGGGGAGCTGTTTTTT.

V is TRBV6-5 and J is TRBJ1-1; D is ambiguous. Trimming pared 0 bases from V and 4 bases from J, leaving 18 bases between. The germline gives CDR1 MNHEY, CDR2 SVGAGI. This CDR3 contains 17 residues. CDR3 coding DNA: TGTGCCAGCAGTTACTCCATAGGGCAGGCCGGAGGCACTGAAGCTTTCTTT. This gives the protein CASSYSIGQAGGTEAFF.

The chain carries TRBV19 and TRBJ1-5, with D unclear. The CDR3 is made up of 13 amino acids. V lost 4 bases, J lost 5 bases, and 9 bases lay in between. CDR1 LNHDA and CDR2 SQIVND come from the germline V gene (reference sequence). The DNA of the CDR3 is TGTGCCAGTAGTAGTGGACCCTATCAGCCCCAGCATTTT. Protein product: CASSSGPYQPQHF.

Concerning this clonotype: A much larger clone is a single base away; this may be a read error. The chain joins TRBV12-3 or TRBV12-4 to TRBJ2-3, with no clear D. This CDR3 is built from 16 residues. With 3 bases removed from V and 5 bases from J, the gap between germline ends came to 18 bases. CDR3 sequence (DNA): TGTGCCAGCAGTTTCCTCCGGTGGGTGGGCGGAGATACGCAGTATTTT. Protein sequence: CASSFLRWVGGDTQYF.

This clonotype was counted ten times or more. For the CDR3, the DNA is TGTGCCAGCAGTTACTCACAGGGGGCCTACGAGCAGTACTTC. It yields the protein CASSYSQGAYEQYF. The gene calls are TRBV6-5 and TRBJ2-7, with 8 bases lining up with TRBD1. Germline V gene sequence: CDR1 MNHEY, CDR2 SVGAGI. Trimming took 0 bases from V and 2 from J; bases not matched to a gene: 0. The CDR3 consists of 14 residues.

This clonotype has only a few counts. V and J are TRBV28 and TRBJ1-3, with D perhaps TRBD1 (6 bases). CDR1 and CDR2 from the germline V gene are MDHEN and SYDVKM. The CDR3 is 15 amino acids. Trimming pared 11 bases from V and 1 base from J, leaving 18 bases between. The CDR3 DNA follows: TGTGCCTGCTCAGGGGCACTAAGGTCTGGAAACACCATATATTTT. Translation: CACSGALRSGNTIYF. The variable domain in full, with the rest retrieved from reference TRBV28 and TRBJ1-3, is DVKVTQSSRYLVKRTGEKVFLECVQDMDHENMFWYRQDPGLGLRLIYFSYDVKMKEKGDIPEGYSVSREKKERFSLILESASTNQTSMYLCACSGALRSGNTIYFGEGSWLTVV.

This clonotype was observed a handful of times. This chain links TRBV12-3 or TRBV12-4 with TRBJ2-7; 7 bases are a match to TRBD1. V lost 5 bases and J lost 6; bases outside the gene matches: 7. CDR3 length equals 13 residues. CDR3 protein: CASSPRQGREQYF. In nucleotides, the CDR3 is TGTGCCAGCAGTCCACGACAGGGTCGCGAGCAGTACTTC.

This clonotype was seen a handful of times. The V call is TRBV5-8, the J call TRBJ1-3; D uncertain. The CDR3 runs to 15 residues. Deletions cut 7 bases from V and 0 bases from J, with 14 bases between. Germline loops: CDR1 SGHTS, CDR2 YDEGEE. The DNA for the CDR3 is TGTGCCAGCGCTCCGTTGGGTCCCTCTGGAAACACCATATATTTT. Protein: CASAPLGPSGNTIYF.

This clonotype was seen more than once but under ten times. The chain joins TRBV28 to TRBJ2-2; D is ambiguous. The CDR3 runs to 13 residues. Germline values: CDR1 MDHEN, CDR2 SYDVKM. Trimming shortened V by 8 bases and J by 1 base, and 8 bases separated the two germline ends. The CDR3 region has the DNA TGTGCCAGCGTTCGGGTGAACACCGGGGAGCTGTTTTTT. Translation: CASVRVNTGELFF.

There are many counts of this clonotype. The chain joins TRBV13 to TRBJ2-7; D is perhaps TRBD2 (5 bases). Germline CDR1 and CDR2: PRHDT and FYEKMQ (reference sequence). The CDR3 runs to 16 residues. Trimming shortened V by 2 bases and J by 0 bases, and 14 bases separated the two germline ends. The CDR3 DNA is TGTGCCAGCAGCTTATCTTACACGGAGGACTCCTACGAGCAGTACTTC. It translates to CASSLSYTEDSYEQYF. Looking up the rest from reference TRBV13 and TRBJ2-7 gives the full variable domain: AAGVIQSPRHLIKEKRETATLKCYPIPRHDTVYWYQQGPGQDPQFLISFYEKMQSDKGSIPDRFSAQQFSDYHSELNMSSLELGDSALYFCASSLSYTEDSYEQYFGPGTRLTVT.